These 11 T cell receptor beta chains share one sample of origin, sequenced in a study of cytomegalovirus exposure and HLA in healthy donors. The PCR employed 60 Vbeta primers together with 13 Jbeta primers. Produced via immunoSEQ multiplex PCR; TCRdb's table is partial and in-frame only. Of about 94,000 clones in the sample, approximately 71% were seen once. Input material: PBMCs. These receptors all come from a man aged 25-45 years in good health and CMV-seronegative.

The chain links TRBV30 to TRBJ2-5, with 12 bases aligning to TRBD2. The CDR3 covers 16 residues. The germline V gene encodes CDR1 GTSNPN and CDR2 SVGIG (reference sequence). The trim removed 2 bases at V and 1 base at J, leaving 5 bases unmatched. The CDR3 nucleotides are TGTGCCTGGAGTACCCTGGGACTAGCGGGCCAAGAGACCCAGTACTTC. It translates to CAWSTLGLAGQETQYF. Combining the CDR3 with reference TRBV30 and TRBJ2-5 gives the whole variable domain SQTIHQWPATLVQPVGSPLSLECTVEGTSNPNLYWYRQAAGRGLQLLFYSVGIGQISSEVPQNLSASRPQDRQFILSSKKLLLSDSGFYLCAWSTLGLAGQETQYFGPGTRLLVL.

The V gene is TRBV27, the J gene TRBJ2-3; D is undetermined. CDR1 is MNHEY, CDR2 SMNVEV, per germline (reference sequence). The V end was cut by 5 bases, the J end by 0 bases, with 6 bases between. CDR3 length equals 13 residues. The CDR3 region is CASSVRSTDTQYF. CDR3 in DNA: TGTGCCAGCAGTGTACGGAGCACAGATACGCAGTATTTT.

The V and J genes are TRBV7-9 and TRBJ1-2; D unresolved. There are 13 residues in the CDR3. V lost 3 bases to trimming and J lost 5 bases, with 10 bases between them. CDR1 is SEHNR and CDR2 is FQNEAQ in the germline V gene (reference sequence). The CDR3 region is CASSLAESYGYTF. The CDR3 DNA sequence: TGTGCCAGCAGCTTGGCGGAGTCGTATGGCTACACCTTC.

Written as DNA, the CDR3 is TGCGCCAGCAGCTTTCGACAGGGGGCTCACTATGGCTACACCTTC. It specifies CASSFRQGAHYGYTF. The J gene is TRBJ1-2, the V gene TRBV5-1, with TRBD1 identical over 10 bases. CDR1 is SGHRS and CDR2 is YFSETQ in the germline V gene. The CDR3 is 15 residues long. Germline trimming cut 2 bases from V and 3 bases from J; bases unmatched to any gene: 4.

The J gene is TRBJ2-5, the V gene TRBV9; 8 nucleotides match TRBD2. Germline CDR1 reads SGDLS; CDR2 reads YYNGEE. The J segment lost 1 base and the V segment lost 0 bases, leaving 5 bases of the junction unmatched. The CDR3 totals 16 residues. CDR3 bases: TGTGCCAGCAGCGTAGTGATAGCGGGGCCCCAAGAGACCCAGTACTTC. It translates to CASSVVIAGPQETQYF.

The chain links TRBV9 to TRBJ2-1, with 9 nucleotides matching TRBD2. The germline V gene encodes CDR1 SGDLS and CDR2 YYNGEE. Trimming at V came to 4 bases and at J to 6 bases, leaving 8 bases not matched to a gene. The CDR3 is 15 amino acids. CDR3 bases: TGTGCCAGCAGCACCAGCGGGGGGCTGGTCAATGAGCAGTTCTTC. Protein: CASSTSGGLVNEQFF.

The CDR3 region has the DNA TGTGCCAGCAGCTTTAGCGGGGGGATAGATGAGCAGTTCTTC. Protein: CASSFSGGIDEQFF. V and J are TRBV11-3 and TRBJ2-1; 10 nucleotides agree with TRBD2. Germline CDR1 reads SGHNT; CDR2 reads YENEEA. The CDR3 extends over 14 amino acids. J was trimmed by 8 bases and V by 3 bases; bases with no gene match: 4.

V is TRBV10-3 and J is TRBJ1-1, with TRBD1 matching 8 bases. CDR3 length equals 13 residues. In germline, CDR1 is ENHRY, CDR2 SYGVKD. V dropped 4 bases and J dropped 5; count of bases not matched to a gene: 3. The CDR3 loop reads CAISAWTGTEAFF. CDR3 nucleotide sequence: TGTGCCATCAGTGCATGGACAGGGACTGAAGCTTTCTTT.

As to this clone: Germline and junction disagree at one end, which may indicate a read error. This chain uses TRBV7-9 with TRBJ2-7; perhaps TRBD2 as D (5 bases). CDR3 length: 16 residues. From germline, CDR1 is SEHNR and CDR2 FQNEAQ (reference sequence). The CDR3 region has the DNA TGTTCCAGCAGCCACAGTGGTGGGCAGCGGAACTACGAGCAGTACTTC. Its protein is CSSSHSGGQRNYEQYF.

The V call is TRBV4-1, the J call TRBJ1-2; TRBD1 might be the D (5 bases). Germline V lookup: CDR1 MGHRA, CDR2 YSYEKL. The CDR3 is 15 residues long. V was clipped by 5 bases and J by 4 bases, with 17 bases between them. CDR3 sequence: CASSARAGGTYGYTF. As DNA, the CDR3 is TGCGCCAGCAGCGCAAGGGCGGGGGGTACCTATGGCTACACCTTC.

The chain couples TRBV9 to TRBJ1-1; 9 bases agree with TRBD1. CDR1 and CDR2 (germline): SGDLS, YYNGEE. The CDR3 sequence is 15 residues long. With V trimmed by 3 bases and J by 3 bases, 6 bases remained unmatched. The CDR3 coding sequence is TGTGCCAGCAGCGGCGGGACAGGGATTGACACTGAAGCTTTCTTT. Protein: CASSGGTGIDTEAFF.